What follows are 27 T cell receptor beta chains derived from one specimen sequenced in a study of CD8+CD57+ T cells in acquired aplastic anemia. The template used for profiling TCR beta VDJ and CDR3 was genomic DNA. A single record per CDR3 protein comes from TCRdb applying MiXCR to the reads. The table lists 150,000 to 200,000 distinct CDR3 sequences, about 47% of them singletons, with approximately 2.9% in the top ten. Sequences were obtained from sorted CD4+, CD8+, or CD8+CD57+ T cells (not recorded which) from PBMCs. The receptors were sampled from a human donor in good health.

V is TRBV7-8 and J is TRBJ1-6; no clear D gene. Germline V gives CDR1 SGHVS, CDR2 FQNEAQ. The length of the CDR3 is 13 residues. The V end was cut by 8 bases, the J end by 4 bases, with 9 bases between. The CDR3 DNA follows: TGTGCCAGCGGCCCAGCTTATAATTCACCCCTCCACTTT. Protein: CASGPAYNSPLHF. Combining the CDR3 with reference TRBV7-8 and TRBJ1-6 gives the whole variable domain GAGVSQSPRYKVAKRGQDVALRCDPISGHVSLFWYQQALGQGPEFLTYFQNEAQLDKSGLPSDRFFAERPEGSVSTLKIQRTQQEDSAVYLCASGPAYNSPLHFGNGTRLTVT.

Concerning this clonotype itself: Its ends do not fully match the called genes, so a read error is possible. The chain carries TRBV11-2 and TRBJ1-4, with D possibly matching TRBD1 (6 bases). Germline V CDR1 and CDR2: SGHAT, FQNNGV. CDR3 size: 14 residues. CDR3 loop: CASSLGQGNGKLFF. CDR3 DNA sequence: TGTGCCAGCAGCTTAGGCCAGGGGAATGGAAAACTGTTTTTT.

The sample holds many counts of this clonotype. CDR3 region: CSATPGEYEKLFF. CDR3 bases: TGCAGTGCCACACCGGGCGAGTATGAAAAACTGTTTTTT. This chain connects TRBV20-1 to TRBJ1-4; D unclear. Per the germline V gene, CDR1 is DFQATT and CDR2 is SNEGSKA (reference sequence). This CDR3 is built from 13 residues. V lost 6 bases and J lost 6, with 14 bases in between.

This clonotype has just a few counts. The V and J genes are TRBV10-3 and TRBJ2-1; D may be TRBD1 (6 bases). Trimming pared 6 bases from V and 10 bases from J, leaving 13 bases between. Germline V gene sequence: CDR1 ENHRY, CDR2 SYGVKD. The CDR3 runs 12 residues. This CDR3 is CAIRDTGYEQFF. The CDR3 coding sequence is TGTGCCATCAGGGATACAGGGTACGAGCAGTTCTTC.

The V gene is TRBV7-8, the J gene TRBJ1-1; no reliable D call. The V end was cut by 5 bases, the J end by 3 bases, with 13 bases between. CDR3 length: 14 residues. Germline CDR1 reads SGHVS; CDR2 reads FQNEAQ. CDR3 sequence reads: CASSPVALDTEAFF. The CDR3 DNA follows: TGTGCCAGCAGCCCTGTCGCTTTGGACACTGAAGCTTTCTTT. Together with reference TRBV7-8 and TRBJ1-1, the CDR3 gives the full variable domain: GAGVSQSPRYKVAKRGQDVALRCDPISGHVSLFWYQQALGQGPEFLTYFQNEAQLDKSGLPSDRFFAERPEGSVSTLKIQRTQQEDSAVYLCASSPVALDTEAFFGQGTRLTVV.

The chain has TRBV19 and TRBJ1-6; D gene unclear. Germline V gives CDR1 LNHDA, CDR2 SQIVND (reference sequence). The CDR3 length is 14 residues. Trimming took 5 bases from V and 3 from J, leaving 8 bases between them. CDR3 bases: TGTGCCAGTAGTGTTGGAGTCTATAATTCACCCCTCCACTTT. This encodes CASSVGVYNSPLHF.

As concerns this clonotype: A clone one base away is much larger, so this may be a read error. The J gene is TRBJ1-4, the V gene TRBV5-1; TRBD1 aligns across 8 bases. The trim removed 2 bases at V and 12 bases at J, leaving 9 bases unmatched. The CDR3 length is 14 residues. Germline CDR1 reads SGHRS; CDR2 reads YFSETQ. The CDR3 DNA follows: TGCGCCAGCAGCTTAACAGGGGGGGGAGAAGAACTGTTTTTT. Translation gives CASSLTGGGEELFF.

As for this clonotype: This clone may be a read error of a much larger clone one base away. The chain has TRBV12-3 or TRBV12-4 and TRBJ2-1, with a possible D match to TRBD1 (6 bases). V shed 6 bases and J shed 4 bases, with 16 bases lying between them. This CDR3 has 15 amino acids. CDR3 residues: CASRQTGQGYNEQFF. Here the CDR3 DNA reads TGTGCCAGCAGGCAGACAGGTCAGGGGTACAATGAGCAGTTCTTC.

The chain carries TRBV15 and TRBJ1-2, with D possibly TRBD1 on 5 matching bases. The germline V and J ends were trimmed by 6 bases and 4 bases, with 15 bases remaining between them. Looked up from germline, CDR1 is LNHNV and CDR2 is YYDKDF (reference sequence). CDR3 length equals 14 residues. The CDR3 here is CATREGFGSYGYTF. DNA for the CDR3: TGTGCCACCAGGGAGGGGTTCGGGAGCTATGGCTACACCTTC.

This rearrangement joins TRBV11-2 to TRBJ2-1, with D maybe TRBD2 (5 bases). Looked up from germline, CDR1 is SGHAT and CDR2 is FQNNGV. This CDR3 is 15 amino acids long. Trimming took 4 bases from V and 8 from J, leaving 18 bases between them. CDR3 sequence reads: CASSYTLGRSDEQFF. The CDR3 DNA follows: TGTGCCAGCAGCTATACATTGGGGAGATCGGATGAGCAGTTCTTC.

The CDR3: CASMMNTEAFF. The DNA of the CDR3 is TGTGCCAGCATGATGAACACTGAAGCTTTCTTT. This sequence joins TRBV7-8 and TRBJ1-1; D remains ambiguous. Per the germline V gene, CDR1 is SGHVS and CDR2 is FQNEAQ. V lost 7 bases to trimming and J lost 0 bases, with 3 bases between them. The CDR3 is made up of 11 amino acids.

The CDR3: CASSELPGGNQPQHF. DNA for the CDR3: TGTGCCAGCAGTGAACTTCCCGGGGGCAATCAGCCCCAGCATTTT. The chain links TRBV6-1 to TRBJ1-5; D is undetermined. V was cut by 2 bases and J by 2 bases, with 10 bases left in between. Looked up from germline, CDR1 is MNHNS and CDR2 is SASEGT. CDR3 length: 15 amino acids.

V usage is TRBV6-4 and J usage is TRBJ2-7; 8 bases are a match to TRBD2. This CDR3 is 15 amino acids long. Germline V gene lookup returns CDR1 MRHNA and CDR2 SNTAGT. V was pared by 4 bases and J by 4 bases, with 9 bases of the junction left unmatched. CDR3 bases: TGTGCCAGCAGTGCCACGGGAGGGTCGGATTACGAGCAGTACTTC. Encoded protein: CASSATGGSDYEQYF.

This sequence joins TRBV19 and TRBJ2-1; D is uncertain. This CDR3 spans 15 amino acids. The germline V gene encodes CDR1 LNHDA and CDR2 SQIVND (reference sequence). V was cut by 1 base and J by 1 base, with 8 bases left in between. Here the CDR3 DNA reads TGTGCCAGTAGTATAGTAACCCGGTCCTACAATGAGCAGTTCTTC. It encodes CASSIVTRSYNEQFF.

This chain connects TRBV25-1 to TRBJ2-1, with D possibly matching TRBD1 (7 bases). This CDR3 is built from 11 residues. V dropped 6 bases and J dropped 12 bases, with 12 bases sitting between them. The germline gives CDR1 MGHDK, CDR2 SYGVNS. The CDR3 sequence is CASSQGGWQFF. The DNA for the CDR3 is TGTGCCAGCAGCCAGGGGGGTTGGCAGTTCTTC.

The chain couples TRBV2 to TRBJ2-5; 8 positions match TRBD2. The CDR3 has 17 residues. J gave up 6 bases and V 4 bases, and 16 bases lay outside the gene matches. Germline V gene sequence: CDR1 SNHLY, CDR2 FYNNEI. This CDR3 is CASSANARAGGVKTQYF. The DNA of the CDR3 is TGTGCCAGCAGTGCTAACGCCCGGGCGGGGGGCGTAAAGACCCAGTACTTC.

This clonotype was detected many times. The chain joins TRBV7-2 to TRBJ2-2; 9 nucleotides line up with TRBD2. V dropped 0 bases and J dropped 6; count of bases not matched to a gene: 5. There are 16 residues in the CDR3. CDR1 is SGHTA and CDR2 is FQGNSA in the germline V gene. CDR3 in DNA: TGTGCCAGCAGCTTAGCTGGCGGGAGGGTGGCCGGGGAGCTGTTTTTT. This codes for CASSLAGGRVAGELFF. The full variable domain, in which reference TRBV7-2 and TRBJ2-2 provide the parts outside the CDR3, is GAGVSQSPSNKVTEKGKDVELRCDPISGHTALYWYRQSLGQGLEFLIYFQGNSAPDKSGLPSDRFSAERTGGSVSTLTIQRTQQEDSAVYLCASSLAGGRVAGELFFGEGSRLTVL.

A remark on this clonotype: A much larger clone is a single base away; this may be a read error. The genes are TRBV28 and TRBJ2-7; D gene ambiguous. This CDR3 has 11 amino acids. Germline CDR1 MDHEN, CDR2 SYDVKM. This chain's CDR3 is CACSNFYEQYF. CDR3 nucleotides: TGTGCCTGCAGCAACTTCTACGAGCAGTACTTC.

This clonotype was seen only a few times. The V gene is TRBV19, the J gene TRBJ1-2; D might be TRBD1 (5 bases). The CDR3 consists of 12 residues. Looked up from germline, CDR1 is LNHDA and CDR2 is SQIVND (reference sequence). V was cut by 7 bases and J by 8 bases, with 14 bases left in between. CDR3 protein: CASTAGFVGYTF. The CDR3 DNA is TGTGCCAGTACCGCAGGGTTCGTGGGCTACACCTTC.

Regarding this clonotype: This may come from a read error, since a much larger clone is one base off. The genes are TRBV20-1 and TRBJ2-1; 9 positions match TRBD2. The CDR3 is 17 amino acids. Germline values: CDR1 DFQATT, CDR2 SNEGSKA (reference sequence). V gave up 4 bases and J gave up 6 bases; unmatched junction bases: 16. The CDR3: CSATEVLAGIRTNEQFF. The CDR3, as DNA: TGCAGTGCTACGGAGGTGCTAGCGGGAATTCGGACCAATGAGCAGTTCTTC.

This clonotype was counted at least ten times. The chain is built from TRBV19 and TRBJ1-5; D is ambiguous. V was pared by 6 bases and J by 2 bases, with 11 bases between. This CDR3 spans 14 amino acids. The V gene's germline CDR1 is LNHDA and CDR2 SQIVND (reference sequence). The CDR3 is CASSLTTGNQPQHF. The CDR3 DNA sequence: TGTGCCAGTAGCCTGACGACGGGCAATCAGCCCCAGCATTTT.

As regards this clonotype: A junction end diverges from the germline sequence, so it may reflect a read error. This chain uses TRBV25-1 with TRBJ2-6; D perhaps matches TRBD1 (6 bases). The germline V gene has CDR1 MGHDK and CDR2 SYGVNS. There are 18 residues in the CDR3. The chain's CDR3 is CASSPTEGQNSGANVLAF. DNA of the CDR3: TGTGCCAGCAGTCCCACCGAGGGACAAAACTCTGGGGCCAACGTCCTGGCTTTC.

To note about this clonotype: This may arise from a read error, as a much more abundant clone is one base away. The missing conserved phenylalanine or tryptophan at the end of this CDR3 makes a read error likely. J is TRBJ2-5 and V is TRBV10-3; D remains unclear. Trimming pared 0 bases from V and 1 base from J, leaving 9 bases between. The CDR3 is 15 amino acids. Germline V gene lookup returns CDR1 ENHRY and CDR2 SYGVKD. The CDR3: CAISESSQAQETQYL. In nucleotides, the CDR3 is TGTGCCATCAGTGAGTCGAGTCAGGCCCAAGAGACCCAGTACCTC.

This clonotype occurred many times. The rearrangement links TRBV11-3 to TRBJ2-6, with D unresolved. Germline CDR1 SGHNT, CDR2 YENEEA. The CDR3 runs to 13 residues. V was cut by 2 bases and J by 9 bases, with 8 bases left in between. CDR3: CASSLTDHNVLTF. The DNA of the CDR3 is TGTGCCAGCAGCTTAACGGACCACAACGTCCTGACTTTC.

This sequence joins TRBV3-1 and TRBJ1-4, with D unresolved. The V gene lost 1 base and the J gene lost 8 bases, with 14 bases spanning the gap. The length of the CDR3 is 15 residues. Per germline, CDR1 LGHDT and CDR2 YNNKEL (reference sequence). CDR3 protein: CASSQARLGREKLFF. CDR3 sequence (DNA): TGTGCCAGCAGCCAAGCCCGACTGGGGAGGGAAAAACTGTTTTTT. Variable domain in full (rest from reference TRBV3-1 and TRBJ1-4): DTAVSQTPKYLVTQMGNDKSIKCEQNLGHDTMYWYKQDSKKFLKIMFSYNNKELIINETVPNRFSPKSPDKAHLNLHINSLELGDSAVYFCASSQARLGREKLFFGSGTQLSVL.

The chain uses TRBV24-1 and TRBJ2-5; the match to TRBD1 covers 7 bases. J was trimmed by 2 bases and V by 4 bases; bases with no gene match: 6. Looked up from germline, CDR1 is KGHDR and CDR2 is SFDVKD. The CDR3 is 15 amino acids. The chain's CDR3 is CATSDPGTAQETQYF. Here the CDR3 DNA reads TGTGCCACCAGTGACCCCGGGACAGCTCAAGAGACCCAGTACTTC.

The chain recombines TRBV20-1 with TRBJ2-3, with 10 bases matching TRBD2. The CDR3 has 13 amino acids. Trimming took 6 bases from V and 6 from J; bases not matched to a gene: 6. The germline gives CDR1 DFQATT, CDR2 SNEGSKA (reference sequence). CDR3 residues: CSALGLAVDTQYF. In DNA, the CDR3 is TGCAGTGCCCTAGGACTAGCGGTCGATACGCAGTATTTT.